Ten or more counts support the clone carrying this TCR beta chain. The data were obtained in a study of T cells after posttransplantation cyclophosphamide. This table comes from immunoSEQ multiplex PCR, and its TCRdb copy is limited to in-frame clones, with some not included. The sample is made up of some 23,000 clones, none counted only once. This CDR3 has 15 residues. Germline trimming cut 5 bases from V and 0 bases from J; bases unmatched to any gene: 9. The V gene's germline CDR1 is GTSNPN and CDR2 SVGIG (reference sequence). Treatment was busulfan-fludarabine conditioning, a marrow graft, and cyclophosphamide on days +3 and +4.

The chain combines TRBV30 with TRBJ2-7; 8 bases map to TRBD2. This TCR derives from a male patient aged 18-30 years who received an allogeneic stem cell transplant from a related donor, was CMV-positive, and had no GVHD. Part of the T cells may come from the graft donor. The specimen comprised PBMCs, sampled after allogeneic stem cell transplant with posttransplant cyclophosphamide. The CDR3 coding sequence is TGTGCCTGGGCACTTTCCGGGACTAGCTCCTACGAGCAGTACTTC. This translates into CAWALSGTSSYEQYF.